This T cell receptor beta chain was found in a study of blood T cells in healthy people across ages. Next came a second PCR, run for about 6 to 12 cycles, which used a sample-barcoded 5' primer along with a J-beta primer mix. TCRdb re-called the 5' RACE reads with MiXCR, one entry per CDR3 protein. The repertoire holds roughly 1,800,000 distinct CDR3 sequences, with about 50% as singletons. This clonotype came up a few times. Germline values: CDR1 SQVTM, CDR2 ANQGSEA. The CDR3 has 12 amino acids. Trimming took off 6 bases at V and 3 bases at J, with 8 bases between the two ends. The sequence was obtained from a woman aged 40 to 49 in good health. The sequenced material came from blood. V is TRBV29-1 and J is TRBJ2-2; possible D gene TRBD2, 6 bases. The CDR3 nucleotides read TGCAGCGTAGGGACTCACACCGGGGAGCTGTTTTTT. It encodes CSVGTHTGELFF.